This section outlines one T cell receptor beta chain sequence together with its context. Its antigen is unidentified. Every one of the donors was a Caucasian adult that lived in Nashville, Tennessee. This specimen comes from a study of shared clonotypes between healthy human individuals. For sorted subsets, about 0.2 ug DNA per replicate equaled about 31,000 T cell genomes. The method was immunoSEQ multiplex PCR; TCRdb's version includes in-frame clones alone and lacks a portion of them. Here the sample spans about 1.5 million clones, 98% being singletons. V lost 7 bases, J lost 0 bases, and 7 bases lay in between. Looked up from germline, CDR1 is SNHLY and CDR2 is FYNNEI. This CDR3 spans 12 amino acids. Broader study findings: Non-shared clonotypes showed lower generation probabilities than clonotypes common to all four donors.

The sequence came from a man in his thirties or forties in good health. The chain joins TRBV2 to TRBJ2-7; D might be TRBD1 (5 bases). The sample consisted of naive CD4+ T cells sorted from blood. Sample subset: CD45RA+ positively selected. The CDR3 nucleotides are TGTGCCAGCACGACAGACTCCTACGAGCAGTACTTC. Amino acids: CASTTDSYEQYF.